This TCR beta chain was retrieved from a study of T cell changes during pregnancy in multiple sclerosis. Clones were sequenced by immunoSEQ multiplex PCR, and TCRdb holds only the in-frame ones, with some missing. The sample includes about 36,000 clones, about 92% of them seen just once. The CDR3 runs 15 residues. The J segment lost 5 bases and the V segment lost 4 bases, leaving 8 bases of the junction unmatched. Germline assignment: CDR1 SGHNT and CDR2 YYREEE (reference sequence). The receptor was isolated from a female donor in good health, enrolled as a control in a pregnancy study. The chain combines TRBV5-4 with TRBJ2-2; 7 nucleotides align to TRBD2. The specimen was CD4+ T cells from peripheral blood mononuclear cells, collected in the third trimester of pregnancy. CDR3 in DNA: TGTGCCAGCAGCATTGGGGGGAGGGTAACCGGGGAGCTGTTTTTT. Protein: CASSIGGRVTGELFF. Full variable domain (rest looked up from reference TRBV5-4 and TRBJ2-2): ETGVTQSPTHLIKTRGQQVTLRCSSQSGHNTVSWYQQALGQGPQFIFQYYREEENGRGNFPPRFSGLQFPNYSSELNVNALELDDSALYLCASSIGGRVTGELFFGEGSRLTVL.